Listed below are T cell receptor beta chains from one sample, sequenced in a study of Ad26.COV2.S vaccination and SARS-CoV-2 variants. TCRdb's table, derived via immunoSEQ multiplex PCR, lists solely in-frame clones and lacks some. The sample carries hundreds of thousands of clones, about 86% recorded once. The starting material was peripheral blood, obtained in a trial of Ad26.COV2.S vaccine versus placebo. The receptor set was obtained from a person between 18 and 59 years old who received the Ad26.COV2.S COVID-19 vaccine or a placebo. Each CDR3 is given with its conserved first and last residue. A D gene is named only where the DNA matches it firmly. The size field is filled for only some rows; it gives once, few, many or a size class.

>TRBD2|TRBJ2-7|NA|TRBV9
CASSVGPAGTSGGYEQYF
TGTGCCAGCAGCGTGGGGCCGGCCGGGACTAGCGGGGGATACGAGCAGTACTTC
>NA|TRBJ2-1|NA|TRBV24-1
CATSDTLSGNEQFF
TGTGCCACCAGTGATACGTTGTCAGGGAATGAGCAGTTCTTC
>TRBD1|TRBJ1-5|once|TRBV6-2/TRBV6-3
CASSYPTGKGPQHF
TGTGCCAGCAGTTACCCGACAGGGAAGGGACCCCAGCATTTT
>NA|TRBJ1-4|NA|TRBV7-2
CASSLDPNSLGEKLFF
TGTGCCAGCAGCTTAGATCCCAACAGTTTAGGAGAAAAACTGTTTTTT
>NA|TRBJ2-1|NA|TRBV11-1
CASLQMTHSNEQFF
TGTGCCAGCCTCCAAATGACACACAGCAATGAGCAGTTCTTC
>NA|TRBJ1-2|NA|TRBV5-1
CASSLATANYGYTF
TGCGCCAGCAGCTTGGCCACAGCTAACTATGGCTACACCTTC
>NA|TRBJ2-7|NA|TRBV2
CASSESLPSSYEQYF
TGTGCCAGCAGTGAATCTTTGCCCAGCTCCTACGAGCAGTACTTC
>TRBD1|TRBJ1-2|NA|TRBV5-4
CASSLAPGTGVPPHGYTF
TGTGCCAGCAGCTTGGCCCCCGGGACAGGGGTTCCCCCCCATGGCTACACCTTC
>TRBD1|TRBJ1-5|NA|TRBV19
CASSDRALSNQPQHF
TGTGCCAGTAGTGACAGGGCTCTTAGCAATCAGCCCCAGCATTTT
>TRBD1|TRBJ1-4|NA|TRBV7-2
CASSSTGQGFNEKLFF
TGTGCCAGCAGCTCAACGGGACAGGGTTTTAATGAAAAACTGTTTTTT
>NA|TRBJ1-3|NA|TRBV2
CASSEQTGLPGGNTIYF
TGTGCCAGCAGTGAACAAACCGGCTTACCGGGGGGAAACACCATATATTTT
>TRBD1|TRBJ1-4|NA|TRBV7-6
CASSSYLLQGATNEKLFF
TGTGCCAGCAGCTCGTACCTCCTACAGGGGGCAACTAATGAAAAACTGTTTTTT
>TRBD1|TRBJ1-6|once|TRBV11-2
CASRPTGTVRSPLHF
TGTGCCAGCCGCCCTACTGGGACAGTTCGTTCACCCCTCCACTTT
>NA|TRBJ2-3|NA|TRBV28
CASGIRSGYTDTQYF
TGTGCCAGCGGCATCCGTAGCGGTTACACAGATACGCAGTATTTT
>TRBD1|TRBJ1-6|NA|TRBV15
CATSPRTGDSPLHF
TGTGCCACCAGCCCCCGGACAGGGGATTCACCCCTCCACTTT
>TRBD1|TRBJ2-5|NA|TRBV23-1
CASSQSEDRQQETQYF
TGCGCCAGCAGTCAATCTGAGGACAGGCAGCAAGAGACCCAGTACTTC
>NA|TRBJ2-7|NA|TRBV5-1
CASSLKHSYEQYF
TGCGCCAGCAGCTTGAAGCACAGCTACGAGCAGTACTTC
>NA|TRBJ1-1|NA|TRBV10-2
CASTESILNTEAFF
TGCGCCAGCACGGAATCGATCCTGAACACTGAAGCTTTCTTT
>NA|TRBJ1-6|NA|TRBV28
CASSWWGSSYNSPLHF
TGTGCCAGCAGTTGGTGGGGGAGCTCCTATAATTCACCCCTCCACTTT
>TRBD2|TRBJ2-2|NA|TRBV2
CASSDTSGRAGGELFF
TGTGCCAGCAGCGATACTAGCGGGAGGGCCGGCGGGGAGCTGTTTTTT
>NA|TRBJ1-3|NA|TRBV19
CASSGYRESGNTIYF
TGTGCCAGTAGTGGATACAGGGAATCTGGAAACACCATATATTTT
>NA|TRBJ2-5|NA|TRBV4-2
CASSQDRTAQETQYF
TGTGCCAGCAGCCAAGATAGGACAGCCCAAGAGACCCAGTACTTC
>NA|TRBJ2-3|NA|TRBV12-5
CASGLVLGTDTDTQYF
TGTGCTAGTGGTTTGGTACTGGGGACGGACACAGATACGCAGTATTTT
>TRBD1|TRBJ1-2|NA|TRBV28
CATQTGDNGYTF
TGTGCCACCCAGACAGGGGATAATGGCTACACCTTC
>NA|TRBJ1-2|NA|TRBV2
CASSGQRVGPNYGYTF
TGTGCCAGCAGTGGCCAGAGGGTGGGTCCCAACTATGGCTACACCTTC
>NA|TRBJ1-1|NA|TRBV7-2
CASSLAGRRRGEAFF
TGTGCCAGCAGCTTAGCGGGGAGACGGCGCGGTGAAGCTTTCTTT
>TRBD2|TRBJ2-7|NA|TRBV2
CASRSQLSGNEQYF
TGTGCCAGCAGGTCGCAACTAAGCGGGAACGAGCAGTACTTC